This is a list of T cell receptor beta chains from one sample in a study of shared clonotypes between healthy human individuals. Repertoires were generated with immunoSEQ multiplex PCR, while TCRdb's copy carries only in-frame clones and drops some. The sample holds around 2.3 million clones, more than 90% seen once. The material sequenced was naive CD4+ T cells sorted from blood. These receptors originate from a man between 18 and 35 years old in good health. Both conserved end residues are part of each CDR3. Fields, in order: D gene, J gene, V gene, CDR3 protein. A D gene is named only where the DNA matches it firmly.

. | TRBJ2-7 | TRBV7-9 | CASEEGVTYEQYF
. | TRBJ1-2 | TRBV5-1 | CASSLAHPLGYTF
TRBD1 | TRBJ2-7 | TRBV5-4 | CASSQDGTGSYEQYF
TRBD1 | TRBJ2-3 | TRBV28 | CASSMTGTGKSDTQYF
. | TRBJ2-6 | TRBV19 | CASSKRESSGANVLTF
TRBD1 | TRBJ1-3 | TRBV5-1 | CASSFLGQVAGNTIYF
. | TRBJ2-7 | TRBV7-2 | CASSPEDWYRQVEQYF
. | TRBJ2-2 | TRBV28 | CASSLRQTGELFF
TRBD2 | TRBJ2-1 | TRBV5-4 | CASSLRVRGSADEQFF
TRBD2 | TRBJ2-7 | TRBV4-3 | CASSQDQAGAGEQYF
. | TRBJ2-1 | TRBV7-9 | CASSLAYREQFF
. | TRBJ1-6 | TRBV7-8 | CASSLSYNSPLHF
. | TRBJ2-3 | TRBV18 | CASSPRTDTQYF
. | TRBJ1-2 | TRBV5-3 | CARSYRDTLNYGYTF
. | TRBJ1-2 | TRBV28 | CATTFPAGYTF
. | TRBJ2-1 | TRBV27 | CASRDTDEQFF
. | TRBJ2-5 | TRBV7-8 | CASSLAGRYQETQYF
TRBD1 | TRBJ2-7 | TRBV6-5 | CASSYAGQGNHEQYF
. | TRBJ1-2 | TRBV18 | CASSPQGYGYTF
. | TRBJ2-3 | TRBV5-1 | CASSLIGVGTQYF
. | TRBJ1-4 | TRBV5-6 | CASSLGDGGEKLFF
. | TRBJ1-1 | TRBV18 | CASSPTYNLGAFF
. | TRBJ1-1 | TRBV2 | CASKGGISTAEAFF
TRBD1 | TRBJ1-2 | TRBV19 | CASRYDRADYGYTF
. | TRBJ1-1 | TRBV11-3 | CASSLMMATEAFF
. | TRBJ1-3 | TRBV5-1 | CASSLQGGAGNTIYF
. | TRBJ1-5 | TRBV10-3 | CATTPGDLFNQPQHF
TRBD1 | TRBJ2-7 | TRBV6-1 | CASRRTGGSYEQYF